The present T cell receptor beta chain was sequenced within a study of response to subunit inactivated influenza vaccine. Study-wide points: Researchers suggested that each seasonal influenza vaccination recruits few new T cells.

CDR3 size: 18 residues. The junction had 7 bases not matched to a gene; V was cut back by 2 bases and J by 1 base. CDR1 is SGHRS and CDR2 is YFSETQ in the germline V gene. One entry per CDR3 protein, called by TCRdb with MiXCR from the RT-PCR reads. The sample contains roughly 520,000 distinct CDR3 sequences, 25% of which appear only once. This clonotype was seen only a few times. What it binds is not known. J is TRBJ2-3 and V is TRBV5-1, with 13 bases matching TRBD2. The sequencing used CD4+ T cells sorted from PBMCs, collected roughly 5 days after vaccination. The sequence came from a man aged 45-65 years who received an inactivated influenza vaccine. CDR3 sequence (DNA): TGCGCCAGCAGCTTAGGACTAGCGGGGGTTGGCGGCACAGATACGCAGTATTTT. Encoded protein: CASSLGLAGVGGTDTQYF.